This entry lists 15 T cell receptor beta chains sequenced from one sample in a study of T cell responses to AZD1222 COVID-19 vaccine. The data were produced by immunoSEQ multiplex PCR, yet TCRdb's version contains in-frame clones alone and is incomplete. Altogether roughly 120,000 clones are present, around nine tenths being singletons, with the ten largest covering 4% to 4.5%. The sequences come from peripheral blood, collected 28 days after the second dose of the MenACWY control vaccine. The receptors stem from an adult who received the MenACWY meningococcal vaccine as a control.

V gene TRBV6-2 or TRBV6-3 combines with J gene TRBJ1-2, with D possibly TRBD1 on 5 matching bases. This CDR3 comprises 14 residues. Germline CDR1 and CDR2: MNHEY and SVGEGT. The ends were cut back, 2 bases at V and 3 bases at J, with 10 bases in the middle. CDR3 amino acids: CASSYRGLYYGYTF. CDR3 coding DNA: TGTGCCAGCAGTTACAGGGGACTCTACTATGGCTACACCTTC.

This rearrangement joins TRBV10-3 to TRBJ2-7, with D hard to call. Between the trimmed V and J ends, which lost 0 bases and 2 bases, there was a span of 8 bases. The CDR3 consists of 14 residues. Germline values: CDR1 ENHRY, CDR2 SYGVKD. CDR3 sequence (DNA): TGTGCCATCAGTGAGTCTGGCACCACCTACGAGCAGTACTTC. Its protein is CAISESGTTYEQYF.

The genes are TRBV7-9 and TRBJ2-2, with a possible D match to TRBD2 (5 bases). CDR1 and CDR2 from the germline V gene are SEHNR and FQNEAQ (reference sequence). CDR3 length: 12 amino acids. Trimming stripped 3 bases from V and 6 bases from J, with 5 bases between. The CDR3 sequence: CASSFGAGELFF. CDR3 coding DNA: TGTGCCAGCAGCTTCGGGGCCGGGGAGCTGTTTTTT.

The V call is TRBV6-5, the J call TRBJ2-1, with 8 bases that match TRBD1. Germline trimming cut 0 bases from V and 4 bases from J; bases unmatched to any gene: 5. There are 16 residues in the CDR3. In germline, CDR1 is MNHEY, CDR2 SVGAGI. CDR3 sequence (DNA): TGTGCCAGCAGTTACTCAGGACAGGGTATATACAATGAGCAGTTCTTC. It yields the protein CASSYSGQGIYNEQFF.

This clone was recorded only once. The chain is built from TRBV11-2 and TRBJ2-3; D call uncertain. The CDR3 is 16 residues long. Trimming left V 5 bases short and J 2 bases short, with 17 bases between. The germline V gene has CDR1 SGHAT and CDR2 FQNNGV. CDR3 amino acids: CASSPIGLPFTDTQYF. As DNA, the CDR3 is TGTGCCAGCAGCCCCATTGGGCTCCCATTCACAGATACGCAGTATTTT.

CDR3 region: CASSLGGSKPQHF. In nucleotides, the CDR3 is TGTGCCAGCAGCCTAGGGGGCTCCAAGCCCCAGCATTTT. This rearrangement joins TRBV3-1 (or the pseudogene TRBV3-2) to TRBJ1-5; 7 bases fit TRBD1. Germline CDR1 reads LGHDT; CDR2 reads YNNKEL (reference sequence). The CDR3 extends over 13 amino acids. V lost 4 bases, J lost 8 bases, and 5 bases stayed unmatched.

V gene TRBV7-9 combines with J gene TRBJ2-5; TRBD2 matches at 13 bases. Germline lookup yields CDR1 SEHNR and CDR2 FQNEAQ (reference sequence). CDR3 length: 16 residues. V lost 5 bases and J lost 5; bases outside the gene matches: 8. In DNA, the CDR3 is TGTGCCAGCAGCGTCACTAGCGGGAGGGCCAGGGAGACCCAGTACTTC. Translated, it gives CASSVTSGRARETQYF.

The chain employs TRBV7-2 and TRBJ1-5; the D is unclear. Germline values: CDR1 SGHTA, CDR2 FQGNSA. The CDR3 contains 14 residues. With 1 base removed from V and 9 bases from J, the gap between germline ends came to 13 bases. The CDR3 protein is CASSLEDASRPQHF. The CDR3 DNA reads as TGTGCCAGCAGCTTAGAGGACGCCTCTCGGCCCCAGCATTTT.

The chain uses TRBV2 and TRBJ1-6; tentative D call: TRBD1 (6 bases). CDR1 is SNHLY and CDR2 is FYNNEI in the germline V gene. The CDR3 covers 15 residues. Trimming shortened V by 5 bases and J by 6 bases, and 14 bases separated the two germline ends. The CDR3 DNA follows: TGTGCCAGCAGTTTTCTGGCGGGGGCTAATTCACCCCTCCACTTT. Translation: CASSFLAGANSPLHF.

Points on this clone: The junction does not match germline at one end; this may be a read error. The V gene is TRBV6-4, the J gene TRBJ2-7; tentative D call: TRBD1 (7 bases). The germline V gene has CDR1 MRHNA and CDR2 SNTAGT. This CDR3 contains 13 residues. The CDR3 nucleotides read TGTGCCAGCAGTGACTCCCTTGGCGGGACAGCCTTCTTC. This encodes CASSDSLGGTAFF.

The rearrangement uses TRBV29-1 and TRBJ2-1; 8 bases agree with TRBD2. This CDR3 contains 14 residues. Germline V CDR1 and CDR2: SQVTM, ANQGSEA. The junction had 4 bases not matched to a gene; V was cut back by 3 bases and J by 3 bases. CDR3 bases: TGCAGCGTTGAGCGGCTAGCGGGCTACAATGAGCAGTTCTTC. It codes for CSVERLAGYNEQFF.

The J gene is TRBJ2-5, the V gene TRBV7-9; D remains ambiguous. This CDR3 has 12 amino acids. Germline loops: CDR1 SEHNR, CDR2 FQNEAQ (reference sequence). V was shortened by 6 bases and J by 4 bases, with 9 bases between the two germline ends. The CDR3 loop is CASRRWLETQYF. CDR3 bases: TGTGCCAGCAGGCGTTGGTTAGAGACCCAGTACTTC.

This sequence joins TRBV29-1 and TRBJ1-2; D gene ambiguous. CDR1 is SQVTM, CDR2 ANQGSEA, per germline. This CDR3 is built from 11 residues. The V end was cut by 1 base, the J end by 6 bases, with 6 bases between. The CDR3: CSVEGSDGYTF. The CDR3 DNA follows: TGCAGCGTTGAAGGGTCGGATGGCTACACCTTC.

This chain uses TRBV18 with TRBJ2-5; 9 nucleotides align to TRBD2. This CDR3 spans 15 amino acids. Germline CDR1 is KGHSH and CDR2 is LQKENI. V dropped 3 bases and J dropped 5; count of bases not matched to a gene: 7. CDR3 DNA sequence: TGTGCCAGCTCACCGGCTCTAGCGGGGCTTGAGACCCAGTACTTC. Protein product: CASSPALAGLETQYF.

The V gene is TRBV18, the J gene TRBJ2-1; TRBD1 matches 9 bases. Germline V gene data show CDR1 as KGHSH and CDR2 as LQKENI. This CDR3 comprises 15 residues. V lost 0 bases, J lost 8 bases, and 5 bases stayed unmatched. As DNA, the CDR3 is TGTGCCAGCTCACCACCGGGGACAGGGAATGATGAGCAGTTCTTC. It encodes CASSPPGTGNDEQFF.